Below are 19 T cell receptor beta chains sequenced from a single sample in a study of spatial heterogeneity in lung cancer. Time point defined: blood at routine non-recurrence follow-up after resection. TCRs were sequenced from unsorted whole RNA of tumor, nontumor lung or PBMC. From the 5' RACE reads, TCRdb called clonotypes with MiXCR, one entry per CDR3 protein. The repertoire includes around 110,000 distinct CDR3 sequences, 10% to 15% of them detected once, and 16% sits in the top ten. This sample comprised PBMCs, obtained at follow-up. These receptors all come from a male donor with early-stage non-small cell lung cancer.

This clonotype was recorded at least ten times. The CDR3 region is CASSPKSRTGNYGYTF. The CDR3 coding sequence is TGTGCCAGCAGTCCCAAATCCCGGACAGGAAACTATGGCTACACCTTC. The chain employs TRBV25-1 and TRBJ1-2, with 7 bases lining up with TRBD1. Germline V gene lookup returns CDR1 MGHDK and CDR2 SYGVNS. V shed 5 bases and J 2 bases; nucleotides not matched to a gene: 11. This CDR3 has 16 amino acids.

The rearrangement links TRBV27 to TRBJ1-1; 11 bases align to TRBD1. The germline V gene has CDR1 MNHEY and CDR2 SMNVEV (reference sequence). The CDR3 consists of 14 residues. V was pared by 4 bases and J by 4 bases, with 2 bases of the junction left unmatched. CDR3: CASSYGTGGTEAFF. The CDR3 DNA follows: TGTGCCAGCAGTTACGGGACAGGGGGCACTGAAGCTTTCTTT.

This clonotype has a handful of counts. The J gene is TRBJ2-4, the V gene TRBV20-1; a possible D gene is TRBD2 (6 bases). This CDR3 is built from 13 residues. The germline V gene encodes CDR1 DFQATT and CDR2 SNEGSKA (reference sequence). Between the trimmed V and J ends, which lost 6 bases and 4 bases, there was a span of 13 bases. In nucleotides, the CDR3 is TGCAGTGCGGGGGACTCGATGAAAAACATTCAGTACTTC. Translated, it gives CSAGDSMKNIQYF.

The CDR3 is CASSMTSGGSLSSYNEQFF. DNA of the CDR3: TGTGCCAGCAGTATGACTAGCGGGGGGTCCCTTAGCTCCTACAATGAGCAGTTCTTC. The chain carries TRBV3-1 and TRBJ2-1, with 13 bases matching TRBD2. CDR3 length equals 19 residues. In germline, CDR1 is LGHDT, CDR2 YNNKEL (reference sequence). Germline trimming cut 6 bases from V and 0 bases from J; bases unmatched to any gene: 11.

This clonotype showed up just a few times. The V and J genes are TRBV3-1 and TRBJ2-7; 9 nucleotides align to TRBD2. This CDR3 spans 14 amino acids. In germline, CDR1 is LGHDT, CDR2 YNNKEL (reference sequence). V was pared by 2 bases and J by 3 bases, with 2 bases of the junction left unmatched. CDR3 sequence: CASSQRAGGYEQYF. DNA for the CDR3: TGTGCCAGCAGCCAAAGAGCGGGGGGCTACGAGCAGTACTTC.

This clonotype was found a few times. The chain is built from TRBV2 and TRBJ1-3, with D possibly being TRBD1 (6 bases). V lost 6 bases, J lost 5 bases, and 20 bases lay in between. The germline CDR1 and CDR2 sequences are SNHLY and FYNNEI. The CDR3 contains 16 residues. DNA of the CDR3: TGTGCCAGCAGGGTCCCCGGGACAATGGGGCGAAACACCATATATTTT. Translating gives CASRVPGTMGRNTIYF. The complete variable domain, with remaining parts taken from reference TRBV2 and TRBJ1-3, reads EPEVTQTPSHQVTQMGQEVILRCVPISNHLYFYWYRQILGQKVEFLVSFYNNEISEKSEIFDDQFSVERPDGSNFTLKIRSTKLEDSAMYFCASRVPGTMGRNTIYFGEGSWLTVV.

This clonotype was picked up a small number of times. The rearrangement joins TRBV29-1 to TRBJ2-7; no reliable D call. Germline V gene data show CDR1 as SQVTM and CDR2 as ANQGSEA. This CDR3 contains 12 residues. Trimming shortened V by 3 bases and J by 4 bases, and 10 bases separated the two germline ends. The CDR3 reads CSVEQVGYEQYF. As DNA, the CDR3 is TGCAGCGTTGAGCAGGTTGGATACGAGCAGTACTTC.

This clonotype was seen only a few times. The chain couples TRBV4-2 to TRBJ2-7, with 11 bases lining up with TRBD2. The length of the CDR3 is 17 residues. Germline CDR1 LGHNA, CDR2 YNFKEQ. Trimming removed 0 bases from V and 4 bases from J; junction bases left unmatched: 8. CDR3 in DNA: TGTGCCAGCAGCCAAGACCCTAGCGGGGGGCTCCCATACGAGCAGTACTTC. Its protein is CASSQDPSGGLPYEQYF.

At least ten counts were recorded for this clonotype. The chain uses TRBV27 and TRBJ2-7; D may correspond to TRBD1 or TRBD2 (5 bases each). Trimming removed 7 bases from V and 3 bases from J, with 16 bases in between. The germline V gene encodes CDR1 MNHEY and CDR2 SMNVEV (reference sequence). CDR3 length equals 14 residues. Here the CDR3 reads CASTPLSGSYEQYF. In DNA, the CDR3 is TGTGCCAGCACCCCTTTGTCAGGGAGCTACGAGCAGTACTTC.

This clonotype was seen more than once but under ten times. The J gene is TRBJ2-5, the V gene TRBV6-2 or TRBV6-3; D possibly corresponds to TRBD1 (6 bases). The length of the CDR3 is 14 residues. The V end was cut by 7 bases, the J end by 1 base, with 13 bases between. Germline V lookup: CDR1 MNHEY, CDR2 SVGEGT. The CDR3 sequence: CASNKGDVQETQYF. The DNA for the CDR3 is TGTGCCAGCAACAAGGGGGACGTCCAAGAGACCCAGTACTTC.

This clonotype was counted at least ten times. The gene calls are TRBV28 and TRBJ2-6, with D perhaps assigned TRBD1 or TRBD2 (5 bases each). The CDR3 length is 15 residues. Trimming took 6 bases from V and 1 from J, leaving 10 bases between them. Germline V lookup: CDR1 MDHEN, CDR2 SYDVKM. The CDR3 bases are TGTGCCAGCAGCCTCGAGGGGTCTGGGGCCAACGTCCTGACTTTC. This sequence encodes CASSLEGSGANVLTF. The whole variable domain, remainder taken from reference TRBV28 and TRBJ2-6, is DVKVTQSSRYLVKRTGEKVFLECVQDMDHENMFWYRQDPGLGLRLIYFSYDVKMKEKGDIPEGYSVSREKKERFSLILESASTNQTSMYLCASSLEGSGANVLTFGAGSRLTVL.

This clonotype showed up just a few times. This chain uses TRBV3-1 with TRBJ1-1; TRBD1 might be the D (6 bases). Trimming removed 4 bases from V and 2 bases from J, with 14 bases in between. The germline V gene encodes CDR1 LGHDT and CDR2 YNNKEL (reference sequence). The CDR3 runs 15 residues. The CDR3 sequence: CASSRSRGANTEAFF. The CDR3 DNA reads as TGTGCCAGCAGCCGTTCTAGGGGGGCTAACACTGAAGCTTTCTTT.

V and J are TRBV7-2 and TRBJ1-6; the match to TRBD1 covers 8 bases. V was pared by 5 bases and J by 7 bases, with 10 bases of the junction left unmatched. The CDR3 has 16 residues. CDR1 and CDR2 from the germline V gene are SGHTA and FQGNSA. In DNA form, the CDR3 reads TGTGCCAGCAGCCTAATTTGGACAGGGAAGAATTCACCCCTCCACTTT. Translation gives CASSLIWTGKNSPLHF.

V gene TRBV3-1 combines with J gene TRBJ2-5; no definite D call. The V gene's germline CDR1 is LGHDT and CDR2 YNNKEL (reference sequence). Deletions cut 4 bases from V and 4 bases from J, with 10 bases between. CDR3 length equals 13 residues. The CDR3 sequence is CASSRTLTETQYF. For the CDR3, the DNA is TGTGCCAGCAGCCGAACGCTAACAGAGACCCAGTACTTC.

The chain joins TRBV7-9 to TRBJ2-3; 8 positions match TRBD2. J lost 3 bases, V lost 5 bases, and 7 bases had no gene match. The CDR3 has 15 amino acids. Germline CDR1 is SEHNR and CDR2 is FQNEAQ (reference sequence). CDR3 loop: CASSMTSAGTDTQYF. DNA for the CDR3: TGTGCCAGCAGCATGACTAGCGCCGGGACAGATACGCAGTATTTT.

This clonotype was detected a few times. The conserved phenylalanine or tryptophan normally closing the CDR3 is absent here, so this likely arose from a read error. In nucleotides, the CDR3 is TGCAGTGCTAGAGAAAGACAGTTAAGCAACTATGGCTACACCCTC. Translating it yields CSARERQLSNYGYTL. The chain has TRBV20-1 and TRBJ1-2, with D possibly being TRBD1 (5 bases). This CDR3 has 15 amino acids. V lost 0 bases and J lost 2, with 13 bases in between. Germline-derived CDR1 and CDR2 are DFQATT and SNEGSKA (reference sequence).

The sample holds many counts of this clonotype. The chain employs TRBV5-1 and TRBJ2-3; D possibly corresponds to TRBD2 (5 bases). Germline V gene data show CDR1 as SGHRS and CDR2 as YFSETQ. This CDR3 has 14 residues. V gave up 3 bases and J gave up 2 bases, with 10 bases separating them. CDR3 coding DNA: TGCGCCAGCAGCTGGACTTTCGCCACAGATACGCAGTATTTT. It is translated as CASSWTFATDTQYF.

CDR3 nucleotides: TGCGCCAGCAGCTTGGAGGGCGACGAGCAGTACTTC. It translates to CASSLEGDEQYF. This chain links TRBV5-1 with TRBJ2-7, with D unresolved. The V end was cut by 0 bases, the J end by 5 bases, with 6 bases between. This CDR3 is 12 amino acids long. Per germline, CDR1 SGHRS and CDR2 YFSETQ.

The chain links TRBV28 to TRBJ2-3; tentatively, D is TRBD2 (5 bases). CDR1 and CDR2 from the germline V gene are MDHEN and SYDVKM. V was cut by 6 bases and J by 0 bases, with 7 bases left in between. There are 13 residues in the CDR3. CDR3 residues: CASSWTSTDTQYF. The CDR3 nucleotides read TGTGCCAGCAGCTGGACTAGCACAGATACGCAGTATTTT.